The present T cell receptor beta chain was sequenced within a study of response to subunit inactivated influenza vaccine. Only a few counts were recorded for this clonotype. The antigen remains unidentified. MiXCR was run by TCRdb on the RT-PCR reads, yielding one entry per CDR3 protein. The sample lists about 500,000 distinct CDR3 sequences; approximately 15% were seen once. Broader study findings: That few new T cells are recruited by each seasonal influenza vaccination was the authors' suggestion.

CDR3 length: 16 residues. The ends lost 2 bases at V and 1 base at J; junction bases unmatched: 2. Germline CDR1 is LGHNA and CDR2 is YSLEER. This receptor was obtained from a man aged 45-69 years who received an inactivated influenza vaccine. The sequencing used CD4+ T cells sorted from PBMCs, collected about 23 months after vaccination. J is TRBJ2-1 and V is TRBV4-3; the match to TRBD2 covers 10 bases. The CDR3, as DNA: TGCGCCAGCAGCCAACGGACTAGCGGATCCTACAATGAGCAGTTCTTC. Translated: CASSQRTSGSYNEQFF.